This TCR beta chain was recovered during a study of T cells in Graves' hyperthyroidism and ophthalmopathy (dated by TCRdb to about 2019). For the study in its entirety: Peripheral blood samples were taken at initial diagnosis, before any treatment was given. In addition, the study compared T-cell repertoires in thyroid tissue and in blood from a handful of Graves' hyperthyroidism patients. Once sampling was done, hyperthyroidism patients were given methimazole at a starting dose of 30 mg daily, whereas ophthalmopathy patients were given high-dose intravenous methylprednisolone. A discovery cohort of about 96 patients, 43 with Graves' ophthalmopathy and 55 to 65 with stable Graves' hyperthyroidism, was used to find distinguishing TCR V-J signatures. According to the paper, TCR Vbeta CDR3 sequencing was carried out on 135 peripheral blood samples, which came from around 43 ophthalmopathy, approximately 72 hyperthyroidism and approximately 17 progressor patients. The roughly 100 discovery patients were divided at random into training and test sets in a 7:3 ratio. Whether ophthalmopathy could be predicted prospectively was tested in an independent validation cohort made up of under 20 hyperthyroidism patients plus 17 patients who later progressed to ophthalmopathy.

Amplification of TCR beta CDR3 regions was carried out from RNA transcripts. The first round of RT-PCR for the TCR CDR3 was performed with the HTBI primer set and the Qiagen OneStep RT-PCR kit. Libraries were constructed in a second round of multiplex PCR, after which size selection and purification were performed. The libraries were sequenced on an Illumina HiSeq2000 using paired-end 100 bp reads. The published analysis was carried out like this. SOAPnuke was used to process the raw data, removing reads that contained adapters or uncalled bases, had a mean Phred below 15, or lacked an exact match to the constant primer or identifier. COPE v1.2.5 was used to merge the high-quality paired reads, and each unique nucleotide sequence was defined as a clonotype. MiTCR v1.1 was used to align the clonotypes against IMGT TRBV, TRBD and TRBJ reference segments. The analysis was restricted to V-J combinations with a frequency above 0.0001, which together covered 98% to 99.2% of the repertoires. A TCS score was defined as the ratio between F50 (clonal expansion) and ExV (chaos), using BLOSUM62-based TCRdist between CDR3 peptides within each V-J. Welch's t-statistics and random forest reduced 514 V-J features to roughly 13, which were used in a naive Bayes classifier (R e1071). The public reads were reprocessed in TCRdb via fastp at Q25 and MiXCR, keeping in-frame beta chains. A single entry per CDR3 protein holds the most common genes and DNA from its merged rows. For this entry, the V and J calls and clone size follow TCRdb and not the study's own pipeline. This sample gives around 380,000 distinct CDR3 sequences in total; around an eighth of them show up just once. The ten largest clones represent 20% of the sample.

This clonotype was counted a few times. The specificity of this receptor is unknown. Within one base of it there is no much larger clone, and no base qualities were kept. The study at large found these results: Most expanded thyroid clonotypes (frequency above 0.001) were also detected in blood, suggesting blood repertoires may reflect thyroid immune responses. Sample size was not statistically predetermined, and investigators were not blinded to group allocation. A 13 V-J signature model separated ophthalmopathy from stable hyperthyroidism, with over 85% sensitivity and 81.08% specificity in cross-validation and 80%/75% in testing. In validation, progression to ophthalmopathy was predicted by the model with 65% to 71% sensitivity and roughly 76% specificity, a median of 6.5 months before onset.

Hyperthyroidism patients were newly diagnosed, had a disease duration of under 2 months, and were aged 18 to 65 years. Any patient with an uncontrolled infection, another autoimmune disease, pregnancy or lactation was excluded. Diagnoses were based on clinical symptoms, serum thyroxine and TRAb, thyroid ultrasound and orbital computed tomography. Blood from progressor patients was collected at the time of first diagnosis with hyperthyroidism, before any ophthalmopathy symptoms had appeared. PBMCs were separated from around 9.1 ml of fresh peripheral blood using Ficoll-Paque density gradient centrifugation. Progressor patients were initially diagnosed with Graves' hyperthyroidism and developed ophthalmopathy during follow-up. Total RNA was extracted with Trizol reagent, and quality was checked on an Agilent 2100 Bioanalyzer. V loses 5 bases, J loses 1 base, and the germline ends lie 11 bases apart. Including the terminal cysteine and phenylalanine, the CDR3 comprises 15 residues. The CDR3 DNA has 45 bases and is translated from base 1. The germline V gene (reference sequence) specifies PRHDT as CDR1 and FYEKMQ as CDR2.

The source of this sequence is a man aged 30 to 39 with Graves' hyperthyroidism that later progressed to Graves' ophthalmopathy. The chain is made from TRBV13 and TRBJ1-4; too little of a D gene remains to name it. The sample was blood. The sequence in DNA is TGTGCCAGCAGCGTCTTCAGGAAAACTAATGAAAAACTGTTTTTT. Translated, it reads CASSVFRKTNEKLFF.